A selection of T cell receptor beta chains follows, all from one sample in a study of control samples from healthy donors and cancer patients. Assay used: immunoSEQ multiplex PCR; TCRdb lists only in-frame clones, some missing. The table includes more than 60,000 clones, roughly 89% detected once. Sequencing was done on a sample of PBMCs. These receptors all come from a woman in her fifties or sixties with colorectal cancer. The CDR3 runs from the conserved cysteine through the conserved F or W. D genes are given only for firm matches. Not every row has a clone size; where given, it reads once, few, many or a size class.

size	J	V	D	CDR3	DNA
-	TRBJ2-3	TRBV6-2/TRBV6-3	-	CASRLWGTDTQYF	TGTGCCAGCCGCCTTTGGGGCACAGATACGCAGTATTTT
-	TRBJ2-3	TRBV4-1	-	CASSLRENAEGDTQYF	TGCGCCAGCAGCCTTAGGGAAAATGCTGAGGGAGATACGCAGTATTTT
-	TRBJ2-3	TRBV13	TRBD2	CASSLEGTSGVTDTQYF	TGTGCCAGCAGCTTAGAAGGGACTAGCGGGGTGACAGATACGCAGTATTTT
-	TRBJ1-1	TRBV19	TRBD1	CASSDRGTEAFF	TGTGCCAGTTCGGACAGGGGTACTGAAGCTTTCTTT
-	TRBJ1-2	TRBV27	-	CASSFSGFSGYTF	TGTGCCAGCAGTTTCTCAGGGTTTAGTGGCTACACCTTC
-	TRBJ1-4	TRBV11-1	TRBD1	CASSEQGALEKLFF	TGTGCCAGCAGCGAACAGGGGGCGCTTGAAAAACTGTTTTTT
-	TRBJ1-1	TRBV12-5	-	CASGLTENTEAFF	TGTGCTAGTGGTTTGACAGAGAACACTGAAGCTTTCTTT
-	TRBJ1-5	TRBV7-2	-	CASSLESGQPQHF	TGTGCCAGCAGCTTAGAATCCGGTCAGCCCCAGCATTTT
once	TRBJ2-6	TRBV10-3	-	CAISMGGSGANVLTF	TGTGCCATCAGTATGGGGGGATCTGGGGCCAACGTCCTGACTTTC
-	TRBJ2-5	TRBV5-8	-	CASSLVLGRETQYF	TGTGCCAGCAGCTTGGTGCTGGGTAGGGAGACCCAGTACTTC
-	TRBJ2-1	TRBV5-4	-	CASSSGQSSYNEQFF	TGTGCCAGCAGCTCCGGACAGAGCTCCTACAATGAGCAGTTCTTC
-	TRBJ2-3	TRBV3-1/TRBV3-2	TRBD1	CASSLGQEFITDTQYF	TGTGCCAGCAGCCTCGGACAGGAGTTTATCACAGATACGCAGTATTTT
-	TRBJ2-5	TRBV7-8	TRBD1	CASSFPGQGGHETQYF	TGTGCCAGCAGCTTCCCCGGACAGGGGGGACATGAGACCCAGTACTTC
-	TRBJ1-2	TRBV12-3/TRBV12-4	TRBD1	CASSSGQNYGYTF	TGTGCCAGCAGCTCGGGACAGAACTATGGCTACACCTTC
-	TRBJ1-1	TRBV6-6	TRBD1	CASSNTGGTNTEAFF	TGTGCCAGCAGTAACACAGGGGGAACGAACACTGAAGCTTTCTTT
-	TRBJ1-1	TRBV6-5	TRBD1	CASMRDRSTFF	TGTGCCAGCATGAGGGACAGGTCAACTTTCTTT
few	TRBJ2-3	TRBV10-2	TRBD2	CASKSSGGDTQYF	TGCGCCAGCAAATCTAGCGGGGGAGATACGCAGTATTTT
-	TRBJ2-1	TRBV11-3	TRBD1	CASSEQGENEQFF	TGTGCCAGCAGCGAGCAGGGGGAAAATGAGCAGTTCTTC
-	TRBJ1-5	TRBV19	-	CASSRGTVGNQPQHF	TGTGCCAGTAGCAGAGGGACGGTCGGCAATCAGCCCCAGCATTTT
-	TRBJ1-2	TRBV5-1	-	CASSLVGEGGYTF	TGCGCCAGCAGCTTGGTTGGTGAGGGTGGCTACACCTTC
-	TRBJ2-6	TRBV2	-	CASSEMDPTASGANVLTF	TGTGCCAGCAGTGAGATGGATCCCACCGCCTCTGGGGCCAACGTCCTGACTTTC
-	TRBJ1-2	TRBV3-1/TRBV3-2	-	CASSQEGRTMGYTF	TGTGCCAGCAGCCAAGAGGGTCGGACTATGGGCTACACCTTC
many	TRBJ2-2	TRBV5-1	-	CASSTGPQVGGAGELFF	TGCGCCAGCAGCACCGGCCCGCAGGTGGGGGGTGCCGGGGAGCTGTTTTTT
-	TRBJ2-3	TRBV5-1	TRBD2	CASSLAGARTDTQYF	TGCGCCAGCAGCTTAGCGGGGGCGCGCACAGATACGCAGTATTTT
-	TRBJ2-2	TRBV28	-	CASSPPDRNSGELFF	TGTGCCAGCAGTCCCCCGGACAGAAATTCGGGGGAGCTGTTTTTT
-	TRBJ2-5	TRBV6-5	-	CASSPGPSEGTQYF	TGTGCCAGCAGTCCGGGCCCTTCGGAGGGGACCCAGTACTTC
-	TRBJ2-5	TRBV5-1	-	CASSLAFSTEETQYF	TGCGCCAGCAGCTTGGCATTTTCGACAGAAGAGACCCAGTACTTC
-	TRBJ1-1	TRBV5-6	TRBD1	CASSPIDRGDTEAFF	TGTGCCAGCAGCCCGATAGACAGGGGGGACACTGAAGCTTTCTTT
-	TRBJ1-3	TRBV4-3	TRBD1	CASSQKDRGGDTIYF	TGCGCCAGCAGCCAAAAGGACAGGGGCGGAGACACCATATATTTT
-	TRBJ2-2	TRBV24-1	TRBD1	CATSEADRGLIGELFF	TGTGCCACCAGTGAAGCTGACAGGGGGCTTATCGGGGAGCTGTTTTTT
-	TRBJ2-5	TRBV5-1	TRBD1	CASSPGTGSETQYF	TGCGCCAGCAGCCCCGGGACAGGGTCGGAGACCCAGTACTTC
-	TRBJ1-4	TRBV18	-	CASSKGTNEKLFF	TGTGCCAGCTCAAAGGGAACTAATGAAAAACTGTTTTTT
-	TRBJ1-2	TRBV7-3	-	CASSLSGGLSYGYTF	TGTGCCAGCAGCTTAAGCGGGGGGCTGAGCTATGGCTACACCTTC
-	TRBJ1-2	TRBV7-8	-	CASSLTNGGAYRYGYTF	TGTGCCAGCAGCTTAACTAACGGGGGCGCGTATCGTTATGGCTACACCTTC
-	TRBJ1-6	TRBV7-9	-	CASSSPEYNSPLHF	TGTGCCAGCAGCTCCCCGGAGTATAATTCACCCCTCCACTTT
-	TRBJ1-1	TRBV5-1	TRBD1	CASSWDSMNTEAFF	TGCGCCAGCAGCTGGGACAGCATGAACACTGAAGCTTTCTTT
-	TRBJ2-3	TRBV6-5	-	CASRGDTDTQYF	TGTGCCAGCAGGGGCGACACAGATACGCAGTATTTT
once	TRBJ1-6	TRBV10-3	-	CAIRGAYNSPLHF	TGTGCCATCAGGGGGGCCTATAATTCACCCCTCCACTTT
once	TRBJ2-2	TRBV21-1	-	CASSHRQGPGELFF	TGTGCCAGCAGCCACCGACAGGGTCCCGGGGAGCTGTTTTTT
-	TRBJ1-4	TRBV29-1	-	CSVTGRGEKLFF	TGCAGCGTTACGGGACGGGGTGAAAAACTGTTTTTT
-	TRBJ1-3	TRBV5-1	-	CASSSQSRGSGNTIYF	TGCGCCAGCAGCTCCCAGAGCAGGGGCTCTGGAAACACCATATATTTT